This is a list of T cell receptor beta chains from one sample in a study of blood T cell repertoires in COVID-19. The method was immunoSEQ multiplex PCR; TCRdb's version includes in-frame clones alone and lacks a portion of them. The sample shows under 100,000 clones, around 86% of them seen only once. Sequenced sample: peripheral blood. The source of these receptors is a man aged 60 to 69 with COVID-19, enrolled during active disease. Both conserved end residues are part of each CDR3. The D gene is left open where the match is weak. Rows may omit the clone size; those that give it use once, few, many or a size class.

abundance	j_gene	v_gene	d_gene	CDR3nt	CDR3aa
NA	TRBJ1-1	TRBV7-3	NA	TGTGCCAGCAGCCCTCAACCCGGGACTGAAGCTTTCTTT	CASSPQPGTEAFF
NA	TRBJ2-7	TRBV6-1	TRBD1	TGTGCCAGCAGTTTGGGACAGTTCTACGAGCAGTACTTC	CASSLGQFYEQYF
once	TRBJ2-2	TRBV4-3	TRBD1	TGCGCCAGCAGCCAAGATATGGGACAGGCGTACACCGGGGAGCTGTTTTTT	CASSQDMGQAYTGELFF
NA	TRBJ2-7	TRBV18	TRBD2	TGTGCCAGCTCAGTTAGCGGGACGCCCTCCTACGAGCAGTACTTC	CASSVSGTPSYEQYF
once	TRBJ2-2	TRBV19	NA	TGTGCCAGTAGTATAGATTGGGGCGGAAACACCGGGGAGCTGTTTTTT	CASSIDWGGNTGELFF
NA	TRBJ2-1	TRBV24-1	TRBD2	TGTGCCACCAGTGATTCAAGCCGGACTAGCGGGATCTACAATGAGCAGTTCTTC	CATSDSSRTSGIYNEQFF
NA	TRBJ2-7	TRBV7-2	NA	TGTGCCAGCACCCTCTCGTTTCAGGGGACGTCCTACGAGCAGTACTTC	CASTLSFQGTSYEQYF
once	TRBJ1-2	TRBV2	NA	TGTGCCAGCAGTGCGGTGGCAGGGGAGATCAACTATGGCTACACCTTC	CASSAVAGEINYGYTF
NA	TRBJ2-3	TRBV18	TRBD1	TGTGCCAGCTCACCCGACAGGGCTAGCACAGATACGCAGTATTTT	CASSPDRASTDTQYF
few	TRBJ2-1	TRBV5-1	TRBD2	TGCGCCAGCAGCCCTGGACTAGCGAGTTACAATGAGCAGTTCTTC	CASSPGLASYNEQFF
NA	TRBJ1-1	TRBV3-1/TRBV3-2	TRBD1	TGTGCCAGCAGCCAAGACCTCAGACAGGGTCCGGACACTGAAGCTTTCTTT	CASSQDLRQGPDTEAFF
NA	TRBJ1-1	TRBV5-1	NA	TGCGCCAGCAGCCCCACTATGAACACTGAAGCTTTCTTT	CASSPTMNTEAFF
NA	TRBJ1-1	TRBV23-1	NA	TGCGCCAGCAGTCAATGGGAGGGCGGGAGGACTGAAGCTTTCTTT	CASSQWEGGRTEAFF
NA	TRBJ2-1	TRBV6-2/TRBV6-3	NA	TGTGCCAGCAGCCCTTACAGGTCGAGCTCCTACAATGAGCAGTTCTTC	CASSPYRSSSYNEQFF
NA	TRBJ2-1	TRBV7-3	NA	TGTGCCAGCAGCCCCCGCAGTTCCCATTCCTACAATGAGCAGTTCTTC	CASSPRSSHSYNEQFF
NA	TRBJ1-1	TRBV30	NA	TGTGCCTTGGGAGGGACTAGTGCTTTCTTT	CALGGTSAFF
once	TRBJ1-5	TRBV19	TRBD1	TGTGCCAGTAGCGCTTGGACAGGGACCGACAATCAGCCCCAGCATTTT	CASSAWTGTDNQPQHF
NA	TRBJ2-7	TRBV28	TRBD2	TGTGCCAGCAGTCCAGGCCCCGGGACTAGCGAGTACGAGCAGTACTTC	CASSPGPGTSEYEQYF
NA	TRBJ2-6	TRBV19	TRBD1	TGTGCCAGTAGTACCGGGGACAGAATCTCTGGGGCCAACGTCCTGACTTTC	CASSTGDRISGANVLTF
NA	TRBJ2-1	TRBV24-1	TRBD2	TGTGCCACCAGTGATGTGGGACTAGCTGACGGCAATGAGCAGTTCTTC	CATSDVGLADGNEQFF
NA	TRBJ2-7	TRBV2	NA	TGTGCCAGCAGTGATATATCGGTTAGCTACGAGCAGTACTTC	CASSDISVSYEQYF
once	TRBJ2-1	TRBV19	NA	TGTGCCAGTAGTCCACGACGGGGCTCCTACAATGAGCAGTTCTTC	CASSPRRGSYNEQFF
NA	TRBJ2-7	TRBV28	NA	TGTGCCAGCAGCCCGACGGACGGGGACTCCTACGAGCAGTACTTC	CASSPTDGDSYEQYF
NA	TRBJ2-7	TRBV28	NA	TGTGCCAGCAGTTTAGGTGGGCCGGGGGAGCAGTACTTC	CASSLGGPGEQYF
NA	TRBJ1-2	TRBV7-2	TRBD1	TGTGCCAGCAGCCCGAGACAGGGAGGCCCGAACTATGGCTACACCTTC	CASSPRQGGPNYGYTF
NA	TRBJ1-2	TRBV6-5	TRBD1	TGTGCCAGCAGGAACAGGGGTCCTCTCTATGGCTACACCTTC	CASRNRGPLYGYTF
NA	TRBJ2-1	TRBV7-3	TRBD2	TGTGCCAGCAGCCTAGGACTAGCGGACAATGAGCAGTTCTTC	CASSLGLADNEQFF
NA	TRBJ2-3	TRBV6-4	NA	TGTGCCAGCAGTGACTCACAGGGACCCACAGATACGCAGTATTTT	CASSDSQGPTDTQYF
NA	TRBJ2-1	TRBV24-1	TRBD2	TGTGCCACCAGTGATATTACTAGCGGGAGTTACAATGAGCAGTTCTTC	CATSDITSGSYNEQFF
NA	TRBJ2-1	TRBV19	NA	TGTGCCAGTAGTAGGGGCGGGATCGACTCCTACAATGAGCAGTTCTTC	CASSRGGIDSYNEQFF
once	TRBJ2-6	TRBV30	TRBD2	TGTGCCTGGAGTATACAGCGGGAGGGCCTGGGGGGGGCCAACGTCCTGACTTTC	CAWSIQREGLGGANVLTF
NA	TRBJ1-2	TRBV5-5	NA	TGTGCCAGCAGTTTGGCAGATAACTATGGCTACACCTTC	CASSLADNYGYTF
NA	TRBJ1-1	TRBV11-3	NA	TGTGCCAGCAGCTTAGGGGAGCAGAACACTGAAGCTTTCTTT	CASSLGEQNTEAFF
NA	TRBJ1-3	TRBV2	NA	TGTGCCACCCAACAGGGTATAGCGAACGGAAACACCATATATTTT	CATQQGIANGNTIYF
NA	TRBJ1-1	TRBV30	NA	TGTGCCTGGAGTTCGGGATTGTATCAACCTGAAGCTTTCTTT	CAWSSGLYQPEAFF
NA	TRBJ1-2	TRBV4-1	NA	TGCGCCAGCAGCCCTTTAACCAGGGATAACTATGGCTACACCTTC	CASSPLTRDNYGYTF
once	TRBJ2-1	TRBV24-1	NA	TGTGCCACCACGGGGGGAGCAGGGGTCGAGCAGTTCTTC	CATTGGAGVEQFF
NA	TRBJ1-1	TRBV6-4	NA	TGTGCCAGCAGTTTTTATCCGGGACACGATTTCTTT	CASSFYPGHDFF
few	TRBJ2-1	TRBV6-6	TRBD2	TGTGCCAGCAGTTCACGCCCAGCGGGAGTGAGTGAGCAGTTCTTC	CASSSRPAGVSEQFF
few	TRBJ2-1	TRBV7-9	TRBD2	TGTGCCAGCAGCGGGACTAGCGGGATTAACACCTACAATGAGCAGTTCTTC	CASSGTSGINTYNEQFF
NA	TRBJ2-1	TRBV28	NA	TGTGCCAGCAGTTCCTCAGGGGCAACCTCACCCTACAATGAGCAGTTCTTC	CASSSSGATSPYNEQFF
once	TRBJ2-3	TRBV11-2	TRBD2	TGTGCCAGCAGCTCCGGGACTAGTATCACAGATACGCAGTATTTT	CASSSGTSITDTQYF